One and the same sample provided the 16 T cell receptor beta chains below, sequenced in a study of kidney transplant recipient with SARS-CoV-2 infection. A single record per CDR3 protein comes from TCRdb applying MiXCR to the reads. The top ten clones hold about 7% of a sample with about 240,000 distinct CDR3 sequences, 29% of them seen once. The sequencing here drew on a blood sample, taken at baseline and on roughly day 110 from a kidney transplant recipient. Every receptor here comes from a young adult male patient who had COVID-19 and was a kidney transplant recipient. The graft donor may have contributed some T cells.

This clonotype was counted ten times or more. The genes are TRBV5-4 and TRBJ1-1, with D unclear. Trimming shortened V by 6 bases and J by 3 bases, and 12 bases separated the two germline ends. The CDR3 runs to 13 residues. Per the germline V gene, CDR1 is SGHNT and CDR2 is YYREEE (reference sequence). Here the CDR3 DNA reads TGTGCCAGCAACCCCGTGGGAGACACTGAAGCTTTCTTT. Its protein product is CASNPVGDTEAFF.

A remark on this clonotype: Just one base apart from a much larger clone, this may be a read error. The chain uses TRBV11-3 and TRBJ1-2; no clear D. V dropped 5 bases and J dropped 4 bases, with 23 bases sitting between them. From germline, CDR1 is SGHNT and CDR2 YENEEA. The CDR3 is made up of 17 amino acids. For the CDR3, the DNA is TGTGCCAGCAGCATAACTTCCAATCTCGGAAAGACCTATGGCTACACCTTC. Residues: CASSITSNLGKTYGYTF. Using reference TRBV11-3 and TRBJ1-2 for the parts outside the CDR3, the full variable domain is EAGVVQSPRYKIIEKKQPVAFWCNPISGHNTLYWYLQNLGQGPELLIRYENEEAVDDSQLPKDRFSAERLKGVDSTLKIQPAELGDSAVYLCASSITSNLGKTYGYTFGSGTRLTVV.

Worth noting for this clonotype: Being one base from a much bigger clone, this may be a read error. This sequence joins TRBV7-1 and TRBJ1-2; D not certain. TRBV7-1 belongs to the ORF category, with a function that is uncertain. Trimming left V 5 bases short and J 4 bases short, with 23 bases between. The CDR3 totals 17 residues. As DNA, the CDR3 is TGTGCCAGCAGCCACTTTGATCACGAGGGAAGGACCTATGGCTACACCTTC. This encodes CASSHFDHEGRTYGYTF.

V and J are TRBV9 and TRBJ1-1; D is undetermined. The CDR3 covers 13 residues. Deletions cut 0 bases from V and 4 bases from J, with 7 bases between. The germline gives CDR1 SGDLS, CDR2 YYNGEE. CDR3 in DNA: TGTGCCAGCAGCGTAGCCATCGGCACTGAAGCTTTCTTT. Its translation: CASSVAIGTEAFF.

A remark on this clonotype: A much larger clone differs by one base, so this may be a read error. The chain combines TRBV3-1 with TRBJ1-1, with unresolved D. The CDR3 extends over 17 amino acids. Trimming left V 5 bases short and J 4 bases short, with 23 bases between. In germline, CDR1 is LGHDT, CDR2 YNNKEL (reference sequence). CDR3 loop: CASSELRPISIRTEAFF. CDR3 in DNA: TGTGCCAGCAGCGAATTGCGTCCCATTTCAATTCGCACTGAAGCTTTCTTT.

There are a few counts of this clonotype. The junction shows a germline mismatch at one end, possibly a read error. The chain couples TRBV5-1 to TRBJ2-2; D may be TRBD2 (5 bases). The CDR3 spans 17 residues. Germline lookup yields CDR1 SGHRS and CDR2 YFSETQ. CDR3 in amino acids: CANSLRAAGATPRELFF. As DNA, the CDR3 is TGCGCCAACAGCTTAAGGGCCGCGGGCGCTACACCGAGGGAGCTGTTTTTT.

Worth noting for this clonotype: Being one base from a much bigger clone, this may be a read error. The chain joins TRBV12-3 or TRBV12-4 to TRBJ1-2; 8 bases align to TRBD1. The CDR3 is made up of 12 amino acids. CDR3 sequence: CTSRGTGLGYTF. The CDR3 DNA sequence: TGTACCAGCAGGGGGACAGGTCTGGGCTACACCTTC.

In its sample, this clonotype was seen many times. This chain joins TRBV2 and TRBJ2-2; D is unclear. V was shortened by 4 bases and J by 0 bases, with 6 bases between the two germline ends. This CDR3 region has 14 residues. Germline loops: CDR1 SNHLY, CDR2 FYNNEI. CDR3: CASSGDANTGELFF. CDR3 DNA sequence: TGTGCCAGCAGTGGAGATGCGAACACCGGGGAGCTGTTTTTT.

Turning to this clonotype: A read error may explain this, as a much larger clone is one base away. The CDR3 DNA reads as TGTGCCAGCAGCATGATAAGCAGAGGCGGAAAGACCTATGGCTACACCTTC. Translation: CASSMISRGGKTYGYTF. This sequence joins TRBV7-2 and TRBJ1-2; D remains unclear. The CDR3 has 17 amino acids. The germline V and J ends were trimmed by 5 bases and 4 bases, with 23 bases remaining between them. The germline V gene has CDR1 SGHTA and CDR2 FQGNSA.

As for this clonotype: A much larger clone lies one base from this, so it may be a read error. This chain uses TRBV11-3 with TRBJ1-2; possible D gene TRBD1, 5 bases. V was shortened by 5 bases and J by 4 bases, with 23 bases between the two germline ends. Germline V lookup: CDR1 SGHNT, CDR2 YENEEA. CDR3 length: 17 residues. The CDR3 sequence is CASSAQGDPGKTYGYTF. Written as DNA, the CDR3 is TGTGCCAGCAGCGCCCAGGGCGATCCCGGAAAGACCTATGGCTACACCTTC.

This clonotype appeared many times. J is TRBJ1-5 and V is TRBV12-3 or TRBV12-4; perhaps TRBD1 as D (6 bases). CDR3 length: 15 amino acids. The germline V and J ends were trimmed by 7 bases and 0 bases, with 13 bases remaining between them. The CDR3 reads CASKPQDSSNQPQHF. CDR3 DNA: TGTGCCAGCAAACCCCAGGACAGTAGCAATCAGCCCCAGCATTTT.

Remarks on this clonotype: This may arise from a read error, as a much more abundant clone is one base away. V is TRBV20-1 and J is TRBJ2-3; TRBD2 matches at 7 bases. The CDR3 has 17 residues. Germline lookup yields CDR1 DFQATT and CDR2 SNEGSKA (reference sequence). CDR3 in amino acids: CSTSDFSGGSVADTQYF. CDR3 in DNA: TGCAGTACTAGCGACTTCTCGGGCGGGAGTGTTGCAGATACGCAGTATTTT.

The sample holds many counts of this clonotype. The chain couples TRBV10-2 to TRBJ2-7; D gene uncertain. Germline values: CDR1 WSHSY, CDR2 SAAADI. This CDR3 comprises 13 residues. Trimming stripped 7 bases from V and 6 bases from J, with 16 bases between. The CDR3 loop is CASISPVGLEQYF. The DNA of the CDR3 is TGCGCCAGCATTAGCCCGGTAGGGCTCGAGCAGTACTTC.

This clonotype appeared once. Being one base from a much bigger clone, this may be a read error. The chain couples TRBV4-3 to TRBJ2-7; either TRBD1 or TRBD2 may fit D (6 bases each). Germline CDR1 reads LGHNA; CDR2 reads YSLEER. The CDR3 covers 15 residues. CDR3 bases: TGCGCCAGCAGCCAAGATAGTCGGGGGCACTACGAGCAGTGCTTC. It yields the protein CASSQDSRGHYEQCF.

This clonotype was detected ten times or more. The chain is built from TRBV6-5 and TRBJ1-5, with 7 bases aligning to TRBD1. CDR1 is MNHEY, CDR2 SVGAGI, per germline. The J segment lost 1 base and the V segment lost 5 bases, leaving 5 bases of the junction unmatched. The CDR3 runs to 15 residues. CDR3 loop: CASSSDRASNQPQHF. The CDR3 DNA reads TGTGCCAGCAGTAGCGACAGGGCAAGCAATCAGCCCCAGCATTTT.

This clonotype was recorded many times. CDR3 amino acids: CASSQDRNEQFF. Written as DNA, the CDR3 is TGTGCCAGCAGCCAAGATCGCAATGAGCAGTTCTTC. The chain combines TRBV14 with TRBJ2-1; D unresolved. With 0 bases removed from V and 6 bases from J, the gap between germline ends came to 3 bases. The germline CDR1 and CDR2 sequences are SGHDN and FVKESK. The CDR3 runs to 12 residues. The whole variable domain, remainder taken from reference TRBV14 and TRBJ2-1, is EAGVTQFPSHSVIEKGQTVTLRCDPISGHDNLYWYRRVMGKEIKFLLHFVKESKQDESGMPNNRFLAERTGGTYSTLKVQPAELEDSGVYFCASSQDRNEQFFGPGTRLTVL.